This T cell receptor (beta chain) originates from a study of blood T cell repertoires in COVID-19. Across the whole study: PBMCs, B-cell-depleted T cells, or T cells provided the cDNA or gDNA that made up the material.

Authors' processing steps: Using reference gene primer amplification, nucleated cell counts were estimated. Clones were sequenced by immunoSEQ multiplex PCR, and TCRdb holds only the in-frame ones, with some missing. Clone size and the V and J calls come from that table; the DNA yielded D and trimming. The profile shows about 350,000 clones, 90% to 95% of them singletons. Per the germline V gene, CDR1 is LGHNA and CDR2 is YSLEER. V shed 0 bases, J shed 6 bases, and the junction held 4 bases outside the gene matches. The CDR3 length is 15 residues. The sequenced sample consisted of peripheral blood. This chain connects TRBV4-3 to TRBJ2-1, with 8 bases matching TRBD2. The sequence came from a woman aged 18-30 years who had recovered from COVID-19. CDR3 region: CASSQDRGTSNEQFF. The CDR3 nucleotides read TGCGCCAGCAGCCAAGATCGGGGGACTAGCAATGAGCAGTTCTTC.